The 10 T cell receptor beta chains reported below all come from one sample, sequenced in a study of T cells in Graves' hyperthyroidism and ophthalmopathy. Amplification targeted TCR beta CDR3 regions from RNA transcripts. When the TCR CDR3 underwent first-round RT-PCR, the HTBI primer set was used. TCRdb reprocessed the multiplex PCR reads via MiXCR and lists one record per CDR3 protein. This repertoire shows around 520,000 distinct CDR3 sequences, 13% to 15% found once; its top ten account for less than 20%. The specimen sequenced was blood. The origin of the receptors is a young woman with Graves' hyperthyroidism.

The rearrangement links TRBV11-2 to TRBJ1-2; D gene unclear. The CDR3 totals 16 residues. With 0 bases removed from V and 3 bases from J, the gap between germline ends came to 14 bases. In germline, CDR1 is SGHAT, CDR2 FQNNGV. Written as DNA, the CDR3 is TGTGCCAGCAGCTTAGATTACGCCGGACCTGACTATGGCTACACCTTC. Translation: CASSLDYAGPDYGYTF.

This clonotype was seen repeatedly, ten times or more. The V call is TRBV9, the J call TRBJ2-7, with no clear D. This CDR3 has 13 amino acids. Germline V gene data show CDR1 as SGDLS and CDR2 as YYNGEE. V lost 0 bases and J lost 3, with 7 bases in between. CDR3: CASSVGPNYEQYV. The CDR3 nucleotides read TGTGCCAGCAGCGTAGGGCCGAACTACGAGCAGTACGTC.

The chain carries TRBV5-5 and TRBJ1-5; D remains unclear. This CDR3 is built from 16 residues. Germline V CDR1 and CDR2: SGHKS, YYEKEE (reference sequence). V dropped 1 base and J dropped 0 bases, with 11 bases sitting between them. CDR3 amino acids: CASSLRLSHSNQPQHF. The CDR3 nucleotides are TGTGCCAGCAGCTTGAGACTGAGCCATAGCAATCAGCCCCAGCATTTT.

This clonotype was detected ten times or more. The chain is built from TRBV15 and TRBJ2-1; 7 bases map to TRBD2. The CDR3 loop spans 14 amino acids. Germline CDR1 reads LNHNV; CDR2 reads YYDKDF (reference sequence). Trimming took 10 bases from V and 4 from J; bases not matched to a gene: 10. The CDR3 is CASHKAGSYNEQFF. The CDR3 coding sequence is TGTGCCAGCCACAAAGCGGGGTCTTACAATGAGCAGTTCTTC.

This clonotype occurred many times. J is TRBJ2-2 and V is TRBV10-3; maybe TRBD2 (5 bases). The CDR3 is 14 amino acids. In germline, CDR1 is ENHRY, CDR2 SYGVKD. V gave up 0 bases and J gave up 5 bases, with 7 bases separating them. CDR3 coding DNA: TGTGCCATCAGTGAGTCCGGACTTACCGGGGAGCTGTTTTTT. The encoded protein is CAISESGLTGELFF.

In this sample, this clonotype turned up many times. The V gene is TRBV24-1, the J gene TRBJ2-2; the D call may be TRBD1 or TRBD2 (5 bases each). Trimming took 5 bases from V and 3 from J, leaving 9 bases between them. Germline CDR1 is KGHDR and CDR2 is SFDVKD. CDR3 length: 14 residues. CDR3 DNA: TGTGCCACCAGTGTTCGAGGGGACACCGGGGAGCTGTTTTTT. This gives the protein CATSVRGDTGELFF.

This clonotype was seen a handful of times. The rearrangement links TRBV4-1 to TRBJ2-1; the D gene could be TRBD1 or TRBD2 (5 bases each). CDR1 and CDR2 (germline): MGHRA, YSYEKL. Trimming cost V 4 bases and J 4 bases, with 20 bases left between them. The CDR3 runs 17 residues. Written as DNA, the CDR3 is TGCGCCAGCAGCCCTACATTCGGGACGACTGGATACAATGAGCAGTTCTTC. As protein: CASSPTFGTTGYNEQFF.

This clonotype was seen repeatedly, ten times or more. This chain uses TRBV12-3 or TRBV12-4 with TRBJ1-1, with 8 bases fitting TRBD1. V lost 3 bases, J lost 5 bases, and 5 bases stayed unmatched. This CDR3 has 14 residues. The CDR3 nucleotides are TGTGCCAGCAGTTTGCCAGGGGGCTGGACTGAAGCTTTCTTT. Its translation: CASSLPGGWTEAFF.

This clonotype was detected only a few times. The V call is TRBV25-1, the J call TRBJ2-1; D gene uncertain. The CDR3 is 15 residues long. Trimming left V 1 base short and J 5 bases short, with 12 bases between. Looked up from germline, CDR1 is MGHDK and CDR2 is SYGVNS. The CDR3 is CASSELGSSDNEQFF. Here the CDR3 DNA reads TGTGCCAGCAGTGAATTGGGGTCATCCGACAATGAGCAGTTCTTC. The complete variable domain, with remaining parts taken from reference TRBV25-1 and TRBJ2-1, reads EADIYQTPRYLVIGTGKKITLECSQTMGHDKMYWYQQDPGMELHLIHYSYGVNSTEKGDLSSESTVSRIRTEHFPLTLESARPSHTSQYLCASSELGSSDNEQFFGPGTRLTVL.

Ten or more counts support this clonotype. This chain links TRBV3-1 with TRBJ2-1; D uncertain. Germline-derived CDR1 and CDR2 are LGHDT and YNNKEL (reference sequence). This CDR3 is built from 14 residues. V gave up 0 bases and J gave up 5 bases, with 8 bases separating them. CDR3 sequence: CASSQDTVDNEQFF. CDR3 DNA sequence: TGTGCCAGCAGCCAAGATACGGTGGACAATGAGCAGTTCTTC.